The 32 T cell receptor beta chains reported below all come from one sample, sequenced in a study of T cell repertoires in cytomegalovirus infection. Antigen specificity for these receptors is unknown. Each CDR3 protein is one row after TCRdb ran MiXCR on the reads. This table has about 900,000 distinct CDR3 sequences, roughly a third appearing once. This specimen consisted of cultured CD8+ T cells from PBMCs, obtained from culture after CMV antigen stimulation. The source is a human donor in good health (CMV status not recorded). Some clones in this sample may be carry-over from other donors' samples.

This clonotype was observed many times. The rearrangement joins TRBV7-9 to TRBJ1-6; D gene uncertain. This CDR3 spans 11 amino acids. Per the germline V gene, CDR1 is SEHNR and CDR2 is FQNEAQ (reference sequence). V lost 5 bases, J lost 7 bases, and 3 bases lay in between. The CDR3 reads CASSDNSPLHF. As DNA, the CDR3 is TGTGCCAGCAGCGACAATTCACCCCTCCACTTT.

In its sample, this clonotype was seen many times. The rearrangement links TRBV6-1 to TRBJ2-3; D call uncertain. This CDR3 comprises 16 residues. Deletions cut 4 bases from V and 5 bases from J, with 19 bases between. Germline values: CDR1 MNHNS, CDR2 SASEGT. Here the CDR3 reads CASSGRSLNREDTQYF. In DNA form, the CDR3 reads TGTGCCAGCAGTGGTCGGTCCCTAAACAGAGAAGATACGCAGTATTTT.

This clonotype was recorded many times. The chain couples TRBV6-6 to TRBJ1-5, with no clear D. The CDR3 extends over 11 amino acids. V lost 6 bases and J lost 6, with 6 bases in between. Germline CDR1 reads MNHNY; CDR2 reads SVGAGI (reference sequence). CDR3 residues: CASSSGQPQHF. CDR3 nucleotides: TGTGCCAGCAGCTCCGGTCAGCCCCAGCATTTT.

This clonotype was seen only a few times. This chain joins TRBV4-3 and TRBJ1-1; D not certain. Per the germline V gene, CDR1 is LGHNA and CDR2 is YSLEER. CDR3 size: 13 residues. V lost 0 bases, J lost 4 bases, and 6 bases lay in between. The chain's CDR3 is CASSQDWITEAFF. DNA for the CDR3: TGCGCCAGCAGCCAAGATTGGATCACTGAAGCTTTCTTT.

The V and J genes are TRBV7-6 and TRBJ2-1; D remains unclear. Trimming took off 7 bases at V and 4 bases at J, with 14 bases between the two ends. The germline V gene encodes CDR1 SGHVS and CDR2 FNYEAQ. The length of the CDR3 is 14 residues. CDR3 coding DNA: TGTGCCAGCATGAGAGACCCCGCTTACAATGAGCAGTTCTTC. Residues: CASMRDPAYNEQFF.

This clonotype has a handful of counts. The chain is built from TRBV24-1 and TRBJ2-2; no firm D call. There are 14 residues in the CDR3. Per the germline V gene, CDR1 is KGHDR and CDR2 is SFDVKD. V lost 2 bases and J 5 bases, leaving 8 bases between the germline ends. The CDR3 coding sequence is TGTGCCACCAGTGATTCGAGGTGGACCGGGGAGCTGTTTTTT. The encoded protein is CATSDSRWTGELFF.

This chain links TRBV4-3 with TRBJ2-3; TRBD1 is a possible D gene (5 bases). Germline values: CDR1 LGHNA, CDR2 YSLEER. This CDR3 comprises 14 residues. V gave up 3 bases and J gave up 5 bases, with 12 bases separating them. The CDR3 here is CASSQDGARDTQYF. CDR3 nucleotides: TGCGCCAGCAGCCAGGATGGGGCCAGAGATACGCAGTATTTT.

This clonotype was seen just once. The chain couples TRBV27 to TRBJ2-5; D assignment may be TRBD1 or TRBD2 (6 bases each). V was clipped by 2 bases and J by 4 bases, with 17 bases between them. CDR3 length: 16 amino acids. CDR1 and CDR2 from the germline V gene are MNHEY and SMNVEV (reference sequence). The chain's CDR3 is CASSLGRGHRVETQYF. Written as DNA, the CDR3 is TGTGCCAGCAGTTTAGGTCGGGGGCATCGGGTAGAGACCCAGTACTTC.

The CDR3: CASSYRGLDPLEQYV. DNA of the CDR3: TGTGCCAGCAGCTACAGGGGACTGGACCCCCTCGAGCAGTACGTC. The chain joins TRBV5-5 to TRBJ2-7; TRBD1 might be the D (7 bases). The CDR3 spans 15 residues. Germline loops: CDR1 SGHKS, CDR2 YYEKEE (reference sequence). Between the trimmed V and J ends, which lost 3 bases and 6 bases, there was a span of 19 bases.

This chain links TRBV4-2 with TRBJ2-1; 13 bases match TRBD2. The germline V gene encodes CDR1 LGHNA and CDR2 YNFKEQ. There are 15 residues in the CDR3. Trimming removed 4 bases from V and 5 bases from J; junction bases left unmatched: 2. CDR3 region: CASSPGLAGHNEQFF. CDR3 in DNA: TGTGCCAGCAGCCCGGGACTAGCGGGGCACAATGAGCAGTTCTTC.

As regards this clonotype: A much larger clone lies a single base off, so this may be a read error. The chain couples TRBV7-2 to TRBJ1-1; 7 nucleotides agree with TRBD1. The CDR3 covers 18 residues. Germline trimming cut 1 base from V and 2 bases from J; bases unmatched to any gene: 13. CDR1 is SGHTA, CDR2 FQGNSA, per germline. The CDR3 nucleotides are TGTGCCAGCAGCTTAGGTGGATATACAGGGGACCATAACACTGAAGCTTTCTTT. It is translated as CASSLGGYTGDHNTEAFF.

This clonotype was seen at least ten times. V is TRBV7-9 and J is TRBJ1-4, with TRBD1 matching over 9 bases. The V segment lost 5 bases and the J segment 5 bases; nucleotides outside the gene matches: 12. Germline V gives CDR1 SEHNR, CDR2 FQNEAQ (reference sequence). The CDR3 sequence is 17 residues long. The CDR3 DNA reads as TGTGCCAGCAGCCCAGCCGGGACAGGGTACCGGAATGAAAAACTGTTTTTT. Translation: CASSPAGTGYRNEKLFF.

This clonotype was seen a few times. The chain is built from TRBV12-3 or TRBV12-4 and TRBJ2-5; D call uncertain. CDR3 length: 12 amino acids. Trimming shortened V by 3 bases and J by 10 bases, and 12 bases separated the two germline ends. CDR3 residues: CASSFVGLIQYF. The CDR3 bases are TGTGCCAGCAGTTTTGTAGGTTTGATCCAGTACTTC.

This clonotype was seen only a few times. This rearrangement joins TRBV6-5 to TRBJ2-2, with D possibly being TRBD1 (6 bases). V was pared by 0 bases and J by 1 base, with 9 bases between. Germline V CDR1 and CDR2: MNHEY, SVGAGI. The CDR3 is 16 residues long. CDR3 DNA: TGTGCCAGCAGTTACTCAGGACAGAAGAACACCGGGGAGCTGTTTTTT. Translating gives CASSYSGQKNTGELFF.

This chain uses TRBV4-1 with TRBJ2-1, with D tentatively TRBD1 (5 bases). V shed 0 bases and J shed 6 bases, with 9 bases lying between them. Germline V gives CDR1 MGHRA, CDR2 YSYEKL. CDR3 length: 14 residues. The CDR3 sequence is CASSQDLGRNEQFF. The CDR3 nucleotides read TGCGCCAGCAGCCAAGATCTGGGGCGCAATGAGCAGTTCTTC.

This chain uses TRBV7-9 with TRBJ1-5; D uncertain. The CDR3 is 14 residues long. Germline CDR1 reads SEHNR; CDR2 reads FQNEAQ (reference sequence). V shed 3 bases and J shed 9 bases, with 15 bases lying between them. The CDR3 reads CASSFEQPQRPQHF. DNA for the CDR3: TGTGCCAGCAGCTTTGAACAGCCTCAACGGCCCCAGCATTTT.

The CDR3 DNA follows: TGTGCCAGCAGCTCGACGGCGGTCCAGGGTGAAAAACTGTTTTTT. This encodes CASSSTAVQGEKLFF. V and J are TRBV7-9 and TRBJ1-4; the D gene is possibly TRBD1 (5 bases). Trimming took 4 bases from V and 7 from J, leaving 16 bases between them. This CDR3 has 15 amino acids. Germline CDR1 SEHNR, CDR2 FQNEAQ (reference sequence).

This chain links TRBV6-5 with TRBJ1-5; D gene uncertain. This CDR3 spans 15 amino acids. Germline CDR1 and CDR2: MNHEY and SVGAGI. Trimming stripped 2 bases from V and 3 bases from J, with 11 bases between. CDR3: CASSYDGHSNQPQHF. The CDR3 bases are TGTGCCAGCAGTTACGACGGCCACTCCAATCAGCCCCAGCATTTT.

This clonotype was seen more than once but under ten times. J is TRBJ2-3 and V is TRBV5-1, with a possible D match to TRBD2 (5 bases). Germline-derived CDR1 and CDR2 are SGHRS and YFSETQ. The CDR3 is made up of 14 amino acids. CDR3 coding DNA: TGCGTCTCTAGGAGCGACTACGGCACAGATACGCAGTATTTT. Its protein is CVSRSDYGTDTQYF.

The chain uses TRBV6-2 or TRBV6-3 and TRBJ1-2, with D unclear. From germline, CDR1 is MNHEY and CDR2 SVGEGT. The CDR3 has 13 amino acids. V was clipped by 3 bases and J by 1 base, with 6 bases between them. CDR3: CASSYLLNYGYTF. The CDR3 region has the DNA TGTGCCAGCAGTTATCTACTTAACTATGGCTACACCTTC.

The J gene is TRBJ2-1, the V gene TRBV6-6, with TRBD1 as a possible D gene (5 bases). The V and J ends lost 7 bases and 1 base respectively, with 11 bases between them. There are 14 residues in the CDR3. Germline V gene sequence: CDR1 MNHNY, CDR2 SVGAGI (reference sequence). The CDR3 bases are TGTGCCAGCAAAGGGGTCGTGTCCTACAATGAGCAGTTCTTC. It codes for CASKGVVSYNEQFF.

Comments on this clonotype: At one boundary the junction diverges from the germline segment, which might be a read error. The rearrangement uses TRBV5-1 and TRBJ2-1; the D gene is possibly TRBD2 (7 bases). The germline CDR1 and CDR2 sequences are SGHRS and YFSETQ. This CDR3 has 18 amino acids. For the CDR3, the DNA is TGCGCCAGCAGCTTGATACAGGGAGGGGCCGCGGGCTACGATGAGCAGTTCTTC. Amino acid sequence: CASSLIQGGAAGYDEQFF.

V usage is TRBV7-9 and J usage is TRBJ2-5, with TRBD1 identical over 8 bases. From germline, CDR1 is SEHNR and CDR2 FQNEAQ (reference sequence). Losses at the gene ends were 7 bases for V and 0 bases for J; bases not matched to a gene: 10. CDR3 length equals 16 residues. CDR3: CASIPQGASYQETQYF. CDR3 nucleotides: TGTGCCAGCATACCCCAGGGGGCATCTTACCAAGAGACCCAGTACTTC.

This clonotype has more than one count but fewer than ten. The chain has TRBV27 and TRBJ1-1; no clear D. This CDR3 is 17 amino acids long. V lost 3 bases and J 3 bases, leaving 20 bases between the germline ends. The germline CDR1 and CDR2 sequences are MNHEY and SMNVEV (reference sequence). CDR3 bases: TGTGCCAGCAGTTTTAGGTCGCCAGGCCCGTGGGACACTGAAGCTTTCTTT. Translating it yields CASSFRSPGPWDTEAFF.

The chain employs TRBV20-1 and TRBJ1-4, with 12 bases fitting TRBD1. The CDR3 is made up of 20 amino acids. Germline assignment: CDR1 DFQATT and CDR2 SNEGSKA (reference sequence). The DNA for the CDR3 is TGCATTCTGAGGCACAGGGGGACAGGGGGCTATCTGGCAACTAATGAAAAACTGTTTTTT. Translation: CILRHRGTGGYLATNEKLFF.

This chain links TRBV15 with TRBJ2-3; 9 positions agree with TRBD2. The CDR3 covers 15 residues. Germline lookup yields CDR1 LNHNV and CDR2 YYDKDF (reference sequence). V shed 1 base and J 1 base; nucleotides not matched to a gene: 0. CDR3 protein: CATSRVAGGTDTQYF. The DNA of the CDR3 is TGTGCCACCAGCAGAGTAGCGGGGGGCACAGATACGCAGTATTTT. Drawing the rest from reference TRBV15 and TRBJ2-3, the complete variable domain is DAMVIQNPRYQVTQFGKPVTLSCSQTLNHNVMYWYQQKSSQAPKLLFHYYDKDFNNEADTPDNFQSRRPNTSFCFLDIRSPGLGDTAMYLCATSRVAGGTDTQYFGPGTRLTVL.

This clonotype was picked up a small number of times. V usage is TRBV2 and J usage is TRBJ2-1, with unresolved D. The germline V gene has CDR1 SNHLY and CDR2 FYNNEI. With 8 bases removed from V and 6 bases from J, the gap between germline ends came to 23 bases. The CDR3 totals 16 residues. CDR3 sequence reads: CASPGPERRRINEQFF. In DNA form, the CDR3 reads TGTGCCAGCCCCGGACCGGAAAGACGGCGTATCAATGAGCAGTTCTTC.

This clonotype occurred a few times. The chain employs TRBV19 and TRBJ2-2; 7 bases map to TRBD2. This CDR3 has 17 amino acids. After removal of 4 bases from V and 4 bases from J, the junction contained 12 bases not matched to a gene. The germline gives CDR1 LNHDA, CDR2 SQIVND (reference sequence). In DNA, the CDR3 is TGTGCCAGTAGTACCCCTCGGGGCGGGGAGGGCACCGGGGAGCTGTTTTTT. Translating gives CASSTPRGGEGTGELFF. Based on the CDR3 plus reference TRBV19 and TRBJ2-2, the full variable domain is DGGITQSPKYLFRKEGQNVTLSCEQNLNHDAMYWYRQDPGQGLRLIYYSQIVNDFQKGDIAEGYSVSREKKESFPLTVTSAQKNPTAFYLCASSTPRGGEGTGELFFGEGSRLTVL.

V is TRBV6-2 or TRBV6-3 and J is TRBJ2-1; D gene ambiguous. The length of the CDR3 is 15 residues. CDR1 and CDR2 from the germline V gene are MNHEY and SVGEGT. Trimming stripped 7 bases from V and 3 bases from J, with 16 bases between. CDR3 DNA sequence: TGTGCCAGCACCACGGGTACAATATTCTACAATGAGCAGTTCTTC. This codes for CASTTGTIFYNEQFF.

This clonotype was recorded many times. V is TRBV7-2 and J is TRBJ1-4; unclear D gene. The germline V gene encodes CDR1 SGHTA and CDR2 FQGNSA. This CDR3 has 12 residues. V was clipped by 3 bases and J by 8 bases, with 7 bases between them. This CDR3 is CASSFLEEKLFF. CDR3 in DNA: TGTGCCAGCAGCTTTCTAGAGGAAAAACTGTTTTTT.

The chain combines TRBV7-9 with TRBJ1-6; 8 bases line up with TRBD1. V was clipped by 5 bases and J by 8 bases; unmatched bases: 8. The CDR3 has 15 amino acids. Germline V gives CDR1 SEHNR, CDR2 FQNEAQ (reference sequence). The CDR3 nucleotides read TGTGCCAGCAGCGCAACCGGGACAGGATATTCACCCCTCCACTTT. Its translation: CASSATGTGYSPLHF.

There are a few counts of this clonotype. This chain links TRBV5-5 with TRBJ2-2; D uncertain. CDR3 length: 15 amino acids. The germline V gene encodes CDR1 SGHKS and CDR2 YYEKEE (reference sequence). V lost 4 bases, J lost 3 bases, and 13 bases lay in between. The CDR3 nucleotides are TGTGCCAGCAGCATTACAGAAGTGGACACCGGGGAGCTGTTTTTT. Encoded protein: CASSITEVDTGELFF.